The source of this TCR beta chain is a study of vaccination and CD4 T cells after COVID-19. Treatment denoted: approximately nine-day PBMC culture with coronavirus spike peptide pools or control peptides (ViraFEST assay). Negative selection yielded CD4+ T cells from day-10 cultures. At the Johns Hopkins FTIC core, DNA taken from cultured CD4+ T cells was sequenced by way of the Oncomine TCR Beta short-read assay. TCRdb re-called the PCR reads with MiXCR, one entry per CDR3 protein. The sample shows about 11,000 distinct CDR3 sequences, around 40% of them seen only once. Germline assignment: CDR1 KGHDR and CDR2 SFDVKD. Trimming pared 0 bases from V and 2 bases from J, leaving 13 bases between. This CDR3 spans 18 amino acids. Remarks on this clonotype: The antigen remains unidentified.

Study outcomes and limitations: Analysis of convalescent patients found that 304 of 307 vaccine-specific clones were spike mono-reactive.

This clonotype originated in a human donor who had recovered from COVID-19. Sequencing was done on a sample of CD4+ T cells from blood, cultured in vitro. The V gene is TRBV24-1, the J gene TRBJ1-6; D is unclear. The CDR3 is CATSDLRVSGPYNSPLHF. Written as DNA, the CDR3 is TGTGCCACCAGTGATTTGCGGGTGAGCGGGCCCTATAATTCACCCCTCCACTTT.